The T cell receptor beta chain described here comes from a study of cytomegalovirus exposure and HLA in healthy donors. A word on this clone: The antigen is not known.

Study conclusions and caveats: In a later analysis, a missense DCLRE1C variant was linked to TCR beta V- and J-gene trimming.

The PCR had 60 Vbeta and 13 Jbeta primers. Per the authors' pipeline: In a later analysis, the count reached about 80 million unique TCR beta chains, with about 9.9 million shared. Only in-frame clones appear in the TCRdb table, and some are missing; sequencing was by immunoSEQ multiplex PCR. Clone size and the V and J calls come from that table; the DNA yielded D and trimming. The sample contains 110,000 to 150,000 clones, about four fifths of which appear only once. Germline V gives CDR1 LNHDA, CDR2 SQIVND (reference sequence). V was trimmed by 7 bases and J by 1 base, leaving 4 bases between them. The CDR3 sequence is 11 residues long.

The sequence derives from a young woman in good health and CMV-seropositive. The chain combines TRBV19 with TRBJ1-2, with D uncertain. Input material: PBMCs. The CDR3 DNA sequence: TGTGCCAGTACCAATAACTATGGCTACACCTTC. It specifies CASTNNYGYTF.